This passage covers 26 T cell receptor beta chains from one sample sequenced in a study of cytomegalovirus exposure and HLA in healthy donors (dated by TCRdb to 2016 to 2017). Library prep was done by the immunoSEQ multiplex PCR assay. For the multiplex PCR, a mixture combining 60 forward primers for TCR Vbeta segments and 13 reverse primers for TCR Jbeta segments was used. Held by TCRdb, this immuneACCESS table contains in-frame sequences only and omits some clones. Under half of the omission traces to an unresolved V gene where checked; the cause of the rest is unknown. The sample profile shows roughly 200,000 clones; around 79% of them were found once. The top ten constitute approximately 0.73% of the sample. Sample: PBMCs. Receptor source: a woman between 40 and 50 years old in good health and CMV-seronegative.

The chain uses TRBV7-8 and TRBJ2-3; the match to TRBD2 covers 10 bases. The CDR3 loop spans 16 amino acids. V gave up 2 bases and J gave up 0 bases; unmatched junction bases: 2. Germline CDR1 and CDR2: SGHVS and FQNEAQ. CDR3 sequence (DNA): TGTGCCAGCAGCTTAACTAGCGGGGTTAGCACAGATACGCAGTATTTT. It encodes CASSLTSGVSTDTQYF.

This clone was observed a few times. The V call is TRBV7-9, the J call TRBJ2-3, with 12 bases fitting TRBD2. This CDR3 is 19 amino acids long. V lost 0 bases and J lost 2; bases outside the gene matches: 9. Looked up from germline, CDR1 is SEHNR and CDR2 is FQNEAQ (reference sequence). Written as DNA, the CDR3 is TGTGCCAGCAGCTTAGCCGGATGGACTAGCGGGGCGTTCACAGATACGCAGTATTTT. It yields the protein CASSLAGWTSGAFTDTQYF.

The genes are TRBV19 and TRBJ1-2; 8 nucleotides agree with TRBD1. The CDR3 totals 15 residues. The germline CDR1 and CDR2 sequences are LNHDA and SQIVND (reference sequence). The V gene end was trimmed by 5 bases and the J gene end by 4 bases; junction bases not matched to a gene: 9. CDR3 in DNA: TGTGCCAGTAGTTCTTCAAGCGGGACAGGCTATGGCTACACCTTC. Translation gives CASSSSSGTGYGYTF.

This chain connects TRBV2 to TRBJ2-3, with 11 bases that match TRBD2. The germline gives CDR1 SNHLY, CDR2 FYNNEI. With V trimmed by 3 bases and J by 2 bases, 16 bases remained unmatched. The CDR3 loop spans 20 amino acids. CDR3 loop: CASSELRLAGGPKYTDTQYF. DNA for the CDR3: TGTGCCAGCAGTGAGCTCCGTTTAGCGGGGGGGCCGAAATACACAGATACGCAGTATTTT. The complete variable domain, with remaining parts taken from reference TRBV2 and TRBJ2-3, reads EPEVTQTPSHQVTQMGQEVILRCVPISNHLYFYWYRQILGQKVEFLVSFYNNEISEKSEIFDDQFSVERPDGSNFTLKIRSTKLEDSAMYFCASSELRLAGGPKYTDTQYFGPGTRLTVL.

This chain uses TRBV27 with TRBJ1-6; perhaps TRBD1 as D (5 bases). The CDR3 totals 12 residues. CDR1 and CDR2 (germline): MNHEY, SMNVEV (reference sequence). Trimming took off 3 bases at V and 10 bases at J, with 7 bases between the two ends. The CDR3 region is CASSFRGSPLHF. The CDR3 nucleotides are TGTGCCAGCAGTTTTAGGGGCTCACCCCTCCACTTT.

The chain uses TRBV2 and TRBJ1-2; D might be TRBD1 (5 bases). V was clipped by 8 bases and J by 4 bases, with 17 bases between them. Germline CDR1 is SNHLY and CDR2 is FYNNEI. The CDR3 sequence is 14 residues long. The CDR3 DNA reads TGTGCCAGCTTCCGGGGGGGTCCTTTCTATGGCTACACCTTC. This codes for CASFRGGPFYGYTF.

This clone appeared a few times. This chain links TRBV6-6 with TRBJ1-3; 7 bases match TRBD1. V lost 5 bases, J lost 2 bases, and 3 bases stayed unmatched. Per the germline V gene, CDR1 is MNHNY and CDR2 is SVGAGI (reference sequence). This CDR3 is built from 14 residues. Here the CDR3 reads CASSAGTAGNTIYF. CDR3 DNA sequence: TGTGCCAGCAGTGCCGGGACAGCTGGAAACACCATATATTTT.

In its sample, this clone was seen once. The genes are TRBV5-6 and TRBJ1-2; TRBD1 agrees at 7 bases. Germline V gene data show CDR1 as SGHDT and CDR2 as YYEEEE. V gave up 4 bases and J gave up 6 bases; unmatched junction bases: 12. The CDR3 sequence is 15 residues long. DNA of the CDR3: TGTGCCAGCAGCCCTCTACAGCCGGGACAGCATGGCTACACCTTC. It codes for CASSPLQPGQHGYTF. Supplemented by reference TRBV5-6 and TRBJ1-2, the full variable domain reads DAGVTQSPTHLIKTRGQQVTLRCSPKSGHDTVSWYQQALGQGPQFIFQYYEEEERQRGNFPDRFSGHQFPNYSSELNVNALLLGDSALYLCASSPLQPGQHGYTFGSGTRLTVV.

There are a few counts of this clone. The chain carries TRBV5-1 and TRBJ2-7, with 10 positions matching TRBD2. CDR3 length: 14 residues. J lost 3 bases, V lost 2 bases, and 2 bases had no gene match. The germline gives CDR1 SGHRS, CDR2 YFSETQ. As DNA, the CDR3 is TGCGCCAGCAGCTTACTAGCGGGGAGCTACGAGCAGTACTTC. Translated, it gives CASSLLAGSYEQYF.

The sample holds a few counts of this clone. This chain connects TRBV4-1 to TRBJ1-1; D gene ambiguous. Trimming cost V 3 bases and J 11 bases, with 10 bases left between them. This CDR3 comprises 11 residues. Germline V gives CDR1 MGHRA, CDR2 YSYEKL. CDR3: CASSQAREAFF. The CDR3 DNA sequence: TGCGCCAGCAGCCAGGCTAGGGAGGCTTTCTTT.

This rearrangement joins TRBV6-1 to TRBJ2-2, with D unresolved. This CDR3 region has 14 residues. Germline CDR1 MNHNS, CDR2 SASEGT. With 6 bases removed from V and 0 bases from J, the gap between germline ends came to 8 bases. CDR3 loop: CASSRSSNTGELFF. The CDR3, as DNA: TGTGCCAGCAGCCGGAGTTCGAACACCGGGGAGCTGTTTTTT.

The V call is TRBV5-1, the J call TRBJ1-6; TRBD1 matches 8 bases. The J segment lost 5 bases and the V segment lost 4 bases, leaving 5 bases of the junction unmatched. This CDR3 contains 15 residues. The germline gives CDR1 SGHRS, CDR2 YFSETQ. As DNA, the CDR3 is TGCGCCAGCAGCCTGGACAGGGTGGATAATTCACCCCTCCACTTT. Residues: CASSLDRVDNSPLHF.

This rearrangement joins TRBV5-4 to TRBJ1-5; D is ambiguous. From germline, CDR1 is SGHNT and CDR2 YYREEE (reference sequence). Trimming removed 4 bases at V and 5 bases at J, with 10 bases between. The CDR3 extends over 13 amino acids. The CDR3 nucleotides read TGTGCCAGCAGCGGAGGCGGTGATCAGCCCCAGCATTTT. As protein: CASSGGGDQPQHF.

This clone showed up just a few times. The genes are TRBV4-3 and TRBJ2-2, with a possible D match to TRBD2 (6 bases). Trimming removed 0 bases at V and 1 base at J, with 12 bases between. Germline assignment: CDR1 LGHNA and CDR2 YSLEER. CDR3 length: 17 residues. The DNA for the CDR3 is TGCGCCAGCAGCCAAGACGCGGCGGAGGGGAACACCGGGGAGCTGTTTTTT. It specifies CASSQDAAEGNTGELFF.

V gene TRBV9 combines with J gene TRBJ2-5, with D unresolved. This CDR3 has 15 residues. CDR1 is SGDLS and CDR2 is YYNGEE in the germline V gene. V lost 0 bases and J lost 5, with 14 bases in between. CDR3 sequence reads: CASSVDRSQSETQYF. The CDR3, as DNA: TGTGCCAGCAGCGTAGATAGGTCACAGTCGGAGACCCAGTACTTC.

V and J are TRBV9 and TRBJ1-1; D is ambiguous. The CDR3 has 14 residues. Germline V CDR1 and CDR2: SGDLS, YYNGEE. V shed 3 bases and J shed 4 bases, with 13 bases lying between them. CDR3 sequence reads: CASSEYLSSTEAFF. CDR3 DNA sequence: TGTGCCAGCAGCGAATACCTTAGTAGCACTGAAGCTTTCTTT.

The CDR3 here is CASSPVGGPRTDTQYF. In nucleotides, the CDR3 is TGTGCCAGCAGCCCCGTGGGGGGACCTCGCACAGATACGCAGTATTTT. The rearrangement uses TRBV7-2 and TRBJ2-3, with D tentatively TRBD2 (6 bases). This CDR3 contains 16 residues. The germline gives CDR1 SGHTA, CDR2 FQGNSA. V dropped 5 bases and J dropped 1 base, with 16 bases sitting between them.

This clone was seen once. The rearrangement joins TRBV10-2 to TRBJ1-5; no clear D. Germline CDR1 WSHSY, CDR2 SAAADI. V gave up 5 bases and J gave up 6 bases, with 8 bases separating them. The CDR3 covers 12 residues. The CDR3 is CASSKVSQPQHF. In DNA form, the CDR3 reads TGCGCCAGCAGTAAAGTGAGTCAGCCCCAGCATTTT.

The chain uses TRBV28 and TRBJ2-5, with D possibly TRBD1 on 5 matching bases. From germline, CDR1 is MDHEN and CDR2 SYDVKM. The CDR3 has 15 amino acids. V lost 4 bases to trimming and J lost 2 bases, with 14 bases between them. This chain's CDR3 is CASSSRQRFQETQYF. The CDR3 DNA follows: TGTGCCAGCAGTTCGCGACAGCGCTTTCAAGAGACCCAGTACTTC.

This sequence joins TRBV9 and TRBJ2-3, with TRBD2 matching 9 bases. The CDR3 runs to 16 residues. CDR1 is SGDLS and CDR2 is YYNGEE in the germline V gene. V dropped 3 bases and J dropped 4; count of bases not matched to a gene: 9. The DNA of the CDR3 is TGTGCCAGCAGCGGCCATCTAGCGGGACCGGCAGATACGCAGTATTTT. Translated: CASSGHLAGPADTQYF.

This chain connects TRBV5-1 to TRBJ2-7, with D possibly TRBD2 on 5 matching bases. Germline-derived CDR1 and CDR2 are SGHRS and YFSETQ. Deletions cut 4 bases from V and 3 bases from J, with 14 bases between. The CDR3 runs 14 residues. CDR3 nucleotides: TGCGCCAGCAGCGCCCTCGGTGGGAGCTACGAGCAGTACTTC. Its protein is CASSALGGSYEQYF.

The chain recombines TRBV28 with TRBJ2-1, with a possible D match to TRBD1 (6 bases). CDR1 is MDHEN and CDR2 is SYDVKM in the germline V gene. CDR3 length equals 14 residues. V was shortened by 10 bases and J by 8 bases, with 21 bases between the two germline ends. CDR3 bases: TGTGCCACGAATACAGGGCCACCCCGGGATGAGCAGTTCTTC. It codes for CATNTGPPRDEQFF.

The V gene is TRBV15, the J gene TRBJ1-3, with a tentative D call TRBD1 (6 bases). V dropped 1 base and J dropped 8 bases, with 12 bases sitting between them. CDR3 length equals 14 residues. The germline V gene encodes CDR1 LNHNV and CDR2 YYDKDF (reference sequence). In DNA, the CDR3 is TGTGCCACCAGCAGAGCCAGGACAGTAGACACCATATATTTT. Amino acid sequence: CATSRARTVDTIYF. The full variable domain, rest sourced from reference TRBV15 and TRBJ1-3, is DAMVIQNPRYQVTQFGKPVTLSCSQTLNHNVMYWYQQKSSQAPKLLFHYYDKDFNNEADTPDNFQSRRPNTSFCFLDIRSPGLGDTAMYLCATSRARTVDTIYFGEGSWLTVV.

The chain recombines TRBV7-2 with TRBJ1-5, with D possibly being TRBD1 (6 bases). Germline V gene data show CDR1 as SGHTA and CDR2 as FQGNSA. The V end lost 5 bases, the J end lost 6 bases, and 17 bases lay between the germline ends. There are 15 residues in the CDR3. The CDR3 coding sequence is TGTGCCAGCAGCCAAGGTGGGGCAGGGGCTCAGCCCCAGCATTTT. This translates into CASSQGGAGAQPQHF.

This clone was detected a few times. J is TRBJ1-1 and V is TRBV4-3; no clear D. Looked up from germline, CDR1 is LGHNA and CDR2 is YSLEER. There are 15 residues in the CDR3. V shed 1 base and J shed 3 bases, with 12 bases lying between them. In DNA form, the CDR3 reads TGCGCCAGCAGCCAAGGTGGCGTGGGAGACACTGAAGCTTTCTTT. Its translation is CASSQGGVGDTEAFF.

The V gene is TRBV10-3, the J gene TRBJ1-2; D uncertain. From germline, CDR1 is ENHRY and CDR2 SYGVKD. This CDR3 spans 13 amino acids. Trimming shortened V by 2 bases and J by 0 bases, and 4 bases separated the two germline ends. This CDR3 reads CAISEAANYGYTF. The CDR3 region has the DNA TGTGCCATCAGTGAGGCAGCTAACTATGGCTACACCTTC.